Shown below are 32 T cell receptor beta chains from a single sample sequenced in a study of cytomegalovirus exposure and HLA in healthy donors. PCR involved 60 Vbeta and 13 Jbeta primers. TCRdb's copy holds only in-frame clones and misses some; the assay was immunoSEQ multiplex PCR. The sample contains roughly 120,000 clones, 79% of which appear only once. Sequenced material: PBMCs. Every receptor here comes from a man aged 30 to 39 in good health and CMV-seropositive.

In this sample, this clone turned up a few times. As DNA, the CDR3 is TGTGCCAGCATCCCGGGGGGGGTGCCAGATACGCAGTATTTT. It translates to CASIPGGVPDTQYF. This chain links TRBV2 with TRBJ2-3; 8 bases line up with TRBD2. CDR1 is SNHLY, CDR2 FYNNEI, per germline. V was pared by 7 bases and J by 4 bases, with 7 bases of the junction left unmatched. The CDR3 runs 14 residues.

The J gene is TRBJ2-5, the V gene TRBV5-1, with 8 bases identical to TRBD1. Trimming removed 4 bases from V and 5 bases from J; junction bases left unmatched: 10. The CDR3 length is 15 residues. The V gene's germline CDR1 is SGHRS and CDR2 YFSETQ. The CDR3 DNA reads as TGCGCCAGCAGCCGTACGACAGGGGCCGTGGAGACCCAGTACTTC. It specifies CASSRTTGAVETQYF.

CDR3 bases: TGTGCCAGCAGTTACGTGGGTGAAGGGGGCAGTTATGGCTACACCTTC. It encodes CASSYVGEGGSYGYTF. The chain links TRBV6-5 to TRBJ1-2, with TRBD1 matching 7 bases. Germline CDR1 and CDR2: MNHEY and SVGAGI. This CDR3 region has 16 residues. V was pared by 2 bases and J by 5 bases, with 11 bases of the junction left unmatched.

This clone occurred a few times. The CDR3 sequence is CASSRSSGDPWETQYF. CDR3 DNA: TGCGCCAGCAGCAGGTCGAGCGGGGACCCTTGGGAGACCCAGTACTTC. The chain recombines TRBV5-1 with TRBJ2-5; 7 bases align to TRBD2. Germline CDR1 is SGHRS and CDR2 is YFSETQ. The CDR3 runs to 16 residues. V shed 4 bases, J shed 5 bases, and the junction held 14 bases outside the gene matches. Filled out from reference TRBV5-1 and TRBJ2-5, the complete variable domain reads KAGVTQTPRYLIKTRGQQVTLSCSPISGHRSVSWYQQTPGQGLQFLFEYFSETQRNKGNFPGRFSGRQFSNSRSEMNVSTLELGDSALYLCASSRSSGDPWETQYFGPGTRLLVL.

The chain joins TRBV9 to TRBJ1-3; no reliable D call. Looked up from germline, CDR1 is SGDLS and CDR2 is YYNGEE. The CDR3 is 12 amino acids. Trimming cost V 3 bases and J 1 base, with 2 bases left between them. The CDR3 DNA sequence: TGTGCCAGCAGCGCATCTGGAAACACCATATATTTT. Translating gives CASSASGNTIYF.

The V and J genes are TRBV4-1 and TRBJ1-1; D gene ambiguous. CDR1 and CDR2 from the germline V gene are MGHRA and YSYEKL. Trimming left V 1 base short and J 1 base short, with 7 bases between. The CDR3 consists of 14 residues. This CDR3 is CASSQAGGNTEAFF. CDR3 bases: TGCGCCAGCAGCCAAGCTGGAGGGAACACTGAAGCTTTCTTT.

The CDR3 loop reads CATSPKGEGLYEQYF. The CDR3 DNA reads as TGTGCCACCAGCCCCAAAGGGGAGGGCCTCTACGAGCAGTACTTC. The chain uses TRBV15 and TRBJ2-7, with 7 nucleotides matching TRBD2. J gave up 3 bases and V 5 bases, and 10 bases lay outside the gene matches. Germline CDR1 reads LNHNV; CDR2 reads YYDKDF (reference sequence). This CDR3 region has 15 residues.

The V call is TRBV19, the J call TRBJ1-5, with 9 bases lining up with TRBD1. Germline lookup yields CDR1 LNHDA and CDR2 SQIVND (reference sequence). This CDR3 comprises 16 residues. V dropped 5 bases and J dropped 3; count of bases not matched to a gene: 8. The chain's CDR3 is CASSVTGGQNNQPQHF. CDR3 coding DNA: TGTGCCAGTAGTGTTACAGGGGGCCAAAACAATCAGCCCCAGCATTTT. The complete variable domain, with remaining parts taken from reference TRBV19 and TRBJ1-5, reads DGGITQSPKYLFRKEGQNVTLSCEQNLNHDAMYWYRQDPGQGLRLIYYSQIVNDFQKGDIAEGYSVSREKKESFPLTVTSAQKNPTAFYLCASSVTGGQNNQPQHFGDGTRLSIL.

V and J are TRBV7-3 and TRBJ2-2; 8 nucleotides align to TRBD1. The V gene end was trimmed by 0 bases and the J gene end by 5 bases; junction bases not matched to a gene: 5. The CDR3 contains 16 residues. Germline CDR1 SGHTA, CDR2 FQGTGA. The CDR3 nucleotides are TGTGCCAGCAGCTTAACGGGGACAGGTGAAACCGGGGAGCTGTTTTTT. This translates into CASSLTGTGETGELFF.

The rearrangement joins TRBV5-1 to TRBJ2-7; D might be TRBD1 (6 bases). This CDR3 comprises 17 residues. With 5 bases removed from V and 1 base from J, the gap between germline ends came to 22 bases. Germline V gene sequence: CDR1 SGHRS, CDR2 YFSETQ. The CDR3 DNA is TGCGCCAGCAGAGCCTTTTCGCTTAAGGACAGTTCCTACGAGCAGTACTTC. Protein: CASRAFSLKDSSYEQYF. The full variable domain, in which reference TRBV5-1 and TRBJ2-7 provide the parts outside the CDR3, is KAGVTQTPRYLIKTRGQQVTLSCSPISGHRSVSWYQQTPGQGLQFLFEYFSETQRNKGNFPGRFSGRQFSNSRSEMNVSTLELGDSALYLCASRAFSLKDSSYEQYFGPGTRLTVT.

The V call is TRBV7-3, the J call TRBJ2-7; TRBD1 matches at 10 bases. The CDR3 loop spans 13 amino acids. The germline gives CDR1 SGHTA, CDR2 FQGTGA. The V gene end was trimmed by 4 bases and the J gene end by 6 bases; junction bases not matched to a gene: 3. CDR3: CASSSGQGLEQYF. CDR3 DNA sequence: TGTGCCAGCAGCTCGGGACAGGGGCTCGAGCAGTACTTC.

The V gene is TRBV21-1, the J gene TRBJ2-4; the table names TRBD2, a call not compared with the DNA. TRBV21-1 is tagged as a pseudogene. The CDR3 consists of 14 residues. The CDR3 DNA is TGTGCCAGCAGCAATTCGGGGGGAGAATACATTCAGTACTTC. It encodes CASSNSGGEYIQYF.

The chain carries TRBV4-2 and TRBJ2-7, with 11 bases matching TRBD2. The CDR3 spans 16 residues. CDR1 LGHNA and CDR2 YNFKEQ come from the germline V gene. Losses at the gene ends were 3 bases for V and 7 bases for J; bases not matched to a gene: 11. DNA of the CDR3: TGTGCCAGCAGCCATTCTCTAGCGGGGGGCGTTGATGAGCAGTACTTC. It encodes CASSHSLAGGVDEQYF.

V is TRBV7-2 and J is TRBJ1-1; D unresolved. Germline-derived CDR1 and CDR2 are SGHTA and FQGNSA. V was shortened by 3 bases and J by 3 bases, with 8 bases between the two germline ends. The CDR3 has 13 residues. The CDR3 sequence is CASSFSEDTEAFF. Written as DNA, the CDR3 is TGTGCCAGCAGCTTTTCAGAGGACACTGAAGCTTTCTTT.

In its sample, this clone was seen a few times. This chain connects TRBV6-4 to TRBJ1-2; D remains unclear. V gave up 5 bases and J gave up 4 bases, with 20 bases separating them. Per germline, CDR1 MRHNA and CDR2 SNTAGT. The CDR3 has 16 amino acids. As DNA, the CDR3 is TGTGCCAGCAGTCCAGATCTCACCCCCCGGGGCTATGGCTACACCTTC. Its translation: CASSPDLTPRGYGYTF.

This clone appeared a few times. The rearrangement joins TRBV7-9 to TRBJ2-1, with D possibly being TRBD1 (7 bases). Germline CDR1 SEHNR, CDR2 FQNEAQ (reference sequence). The CDR3 runs to 18 residues. V lost 5 bases to trimming and J lost 6 bases, with 26 bases between them. CDR3 loop: CASSKTGTGRGIGNEQFF. The CDR3 bases are TGTGCCAGCAGCAAGACAGGGACTGGTCGAGGAATTGGCAATGAGCAGTTCTTC.

V and J are TRBV5-1 and TRBJ1-6; 9 bases map to TRBD1. CDR1 is SGHRS and CDR2 is YFSETQ in the germline V gene. CDR3 size: 17 residues. J lost 0 bases, V lost 3 bases, and 4 bases had no gene match. The CDR3 loop reads CASSSDRGSSYNSPLHF. The CDR3 bases are TGCGCCAGCAGCTCCGACAGGGGGAGCTCCTATAATTCACCCCTCCACTTT.

The chain couples TRBV7-2 to TRBJ1-2, with 10 positions matching TRBD1. V dropped 5 bases and J dropped 7; count of bases not matched to a gene: 13. The length of the CDR3 is 16 residues. Germline CDR1 is SGHTA and CDR2 is FQGNSA. Here the CDR3 reads CASSLTITTGGLGYTF. As DNA, the CDR3 is TGTGCCAGCAGCCTAACTATAACGACAGGGGGCCTTGGCTACACCTTC.

The chain has TRBV28 and TRBJ2-3, with D perhaps TRBD1 (6 bases). The CDR3 length is 16 residues. V was clipped by 7 bases and J by 0 bases, with 17 bases between them. Germline CDR1 reads MDHEN; CDR2 reads SYDVKM. The CDR3 nucleotides are TGTGCCAGCACCTCCGACCGGGACATTAGCACAGATACGCAGTATTTT. This sequence encodes CASTSDRDISTDTQYF.

This clone is a singleton in its sample. This chain links TRBV6-1 with TRBJ2-1; D possibly corresponds to TRBD2 (6 bases). This CDR3 comprises 15 residues. Per germline, CDR1 MNHNS and CDR2 SASEGT. Trimming took off 2 bases at V and 8 bases at J, with 16 bases between the two ends. The CDR3 sequence is CASSEKQGGEDEQFF. Here the CDR3 DNA reads TGTGCCAGCAGTGAAAAGCAGGGTGGGGAGGATGAGCAGTTCTTC.

The chain joins TRBV5-4 to TRBJ2-7; 9 bases map to TRBD1. The ends lost 0 bases at V and 6 bases at J; junction bases unmatched: 4. The germline CDR1 and CDR2 sequences are SGHNT and YYREEE (reference sequence). CDR3 size: 14 residues. The CDR3 here is CASSLGWDRVEQYF. The DNA for the CDR3 is TGTGCCAGCAGCTTGGGCTGGGACAGGGTCGAGCAGTACTTC.

Points on this clone: A read error may account for a junction end that differs from germline. The V gene is TRBV7-3, the J gene TRBJ2-4; 8 nucleotides align to TRBD2. Germline assignment: CDR1 SGHTA and CDR2 FQGTGA. The CDR3 has 19 residues. CDR3 protein: CASSLYSGSGTKAKNSQYF. The CDR3, as DNA: TGTGCCAGCAGCTTATACAGCGGGAGTGGTACTAAAGCCAAAAACAGTCAGTACTTC.

On this clone: A junction end diverges from the germline sequence, so it may reflect a read error. This CDR3 is CASSPWGGQGVLAKNSQYF. CDR3 DNA: TGTGCCAGCAGCCCATGGGGTGGTCAGGGGGTCCTAGCCAAAAACAGTCAGTACTTC. The chain carries TRBV7-9 and TRBJ2-4; 7 nucleotides agree with TRBD1. The CDR3 is 19 amino acids. Germline CDR1 is SEHNR and CDR2 is FQNEAQ (reference sequence).

The chain combines TRBV18 with TRBJ2-5; 14 bases fit TRBD2. Germline CDR1 KGHSH, CDR2 LQKENI. Trimming took 6 bases from V and 1 from J; bases not matched to a gene: 4. This CDR3 region has 16 residues. The CDR3 DNA is TGTGCCAGCTCGGGACTAGCGGGGGCACTCCAAGAGACCCAGTACTTC. As protein: CASSGLAGALQETQYF.

Note on this clone: This sample includes further DNA sequences coding for the same CDR3. The CDR3 nucleotides read TGCGCCAGCAGCCTTGGACAGAACTATGGCTACACCTTC. This codes for CASSLGQNYGYTF. V gene TRBV4-3 combines with J gene TRBJ1-2; TRBD1 might be the D (6 bases). The CDR3 extends over 13 amino acids. The V end lost 4 bases, the J end lost 2 bases, and 8 bases lay between the germline ends. CDR1 and CDR2 (germline): LGHNA, YSLEER.

V is TRBV7-2 and J is TRBJ2-1; tentative D call: TRBD2 (5 bases). Germline CDR1 reads SGHTA; CDR2 reads FQGNSA. This CDR3 spans 15 amino acids. V was clipped by 2 bases and J by 8 bases, with 16 bases between them. CDR3 sequence (DNA): TGTGCCAGCAGCTTAAGGGAGCCCCAGATGGATGAGCAGTTCTTC. Protein sequence: CASSLREPQMDEQFF.

The sample holds a few counts of this clone. The chain employs TRBV5-6 and TRBJ1-2; the D is unclear. Looked up from germline, CDR1 is SGHDT and CDR2 is YYEEEE. Between the trimmed V and J ends, which lost 4 bases and 8 bases, there was a span of 15 bases. The CDR3 extends over 13 amino acids. The CDR3 region is CASSPTWEEGYTF. CDR3 nucleotide sequence: TGTGCCAGCAGCCCAACCTGGGAGGAAGGCTACACCTTC.

This chain uses TRBV11-2 with TRBJ1-4; D ambiguous. The ends were cut back, 1 base at V and 5 bases at J, with 8 bases in the middle. In germline, CDR1 is SGHAT, CDR2 FQNNGV. CDR3 length equals 14 residues. The CDR3 spells CASSLGRQNEKLFF. CDR3 DNA sequence: TGTGCCAGCAGCTTAGGGCGGCAGAATGAAAAACTGTTTTTT. The variable domain in full, with the rest retrieved from reference TRBV11-2 and TRBJ1-4, is EAGVAQSPRYKIIEKRQSVAFWCNPISGHATLYWYQQILGQGPKLLIQFQNNGVVDDSQLPKDRFSAERLKGVDSTLKIQPAKLEDSAVYLCASSLGRQNEKLFFGSGTQLSVL.

The CDR3 nucleotides are TGTGCCAGCAGTTGGGCAGGGGGCACTGGGGCCAACGTCCTGACTTTC. This gives the protein CASSWAGGTGANVLTF. V and J are TRBV6-5 and TRBJ2-6; 8 nucleotides agree with TRBD1. The CDR3 runs 16 residues. J was trimmed by 2 bases and V by 4 bases; bases with no gene match: 4. Germline V CDR1 and CDR2: MNHEY, SVGAGI.

The rearrangement joins TRBV28 to TRBJ2-3, with 12 nucleotides matching TRBD2. V lost 4 bases and J lost 1; bases outside the gene matches: 3. Germline V gene data show CDR1 as MDHEN and CDR2 as SYDVKM. The CDR3 is made up of 16 amino acids. CDR3 DNA: TGTGCCAGCAGTTCAGGACTAGCGGGGCGCACAGATACGCAGTATTTT. Amino acids: CASSSGLAGRTDTQYF.

The chain carries TRBV19 and TRBJ2-3; possible D gene TRBD1, 7 bases. Deletions cut 3 bases from V and 2 bases from J, with 12 bases between. This CDR3 has 15 amino acids. From germline, CDR1 is LNHDA and CDR2 SQIVND (reference sequence). The CDR3 coding sequence is TGTGCCAGTAGTATTCAGGGGGGCTTCACAGATACGCAGTATTTT. As protein: CASSIQGGFTDTQYF.

V gene TRBV10-3 combines with J gene TRBJ1-3, with 9 nucleotides matching TRBD1. After removal of 6 bases from V and 0 bases from J, the junction contained 6 bases not matched to a gene. This CDR3 is 16 amino acids long. The V gene's germline CDR1 is ENHRY and CDR2 SYGVKD. The CDR3 nucleotides are TGTGCCATCAGAGACAGGGGGGGACTCTCTGGAAACACCATATATTTT. Translation: CAIRDRGGLSGNTIYF.